The next 20 T cell receptor beta chains were all read from a single sample in a study of CD8+ T cells in alopecia areata. The treatment denotes: oral pan-JAK inhibitor, 5-10 mg twice daily. Extracted RNA was reverse transcribed into cDNA, the sequencing template. Clones were sequenced by immunoSEQ multiplex PCR, and TCRdb holds only the in-frame ones, with some missing. Here the sample spans 120,000 or so clones, around 60% being singletons. Here the sequenced sample was CD4+ T cells sorted from blood, taken at week 4, from a patient treated with tofacitinib. All receptors derive from a human donor with alopecia areata.

V gene TRBV27 combines with J gene TRBJ2-1; 13 bases match TRBD2. The CDR3 covers 17 residues. V dropped 8 bases and J dropped 1; count of bases not matched to a gene: 8. Germline V gives CDR1 MNHEY, CDR2 SMNVEV (reference sequence). The CDR3 DNA sequence: TGTGCCAGCGGAGGACTAGCGGGAGTACCTTCCTACAATGAGCAGTTCTTC. This sequence encodes CASGGLAGVPSYNEQFF.

This clone was observed a few times. The V gene is TRBV29-1, the J gene TRBJ2-3; possible D gene TRBD2, 5 bases. The CDR3 contains 14 residues. Germline V gene data show CDR1 as SQVTM and CDR2 as ANQGSEA. The V end lost 4 bases, the J end lost 2 bases, and 13 bases lay between the germline ends. CDR3 amino acids: CSVGGGQTTDTQYF. The CDR3 DNA sequence: TGCAGCGTTGGTGGCGGGCAGACCACAGATACGCAGTATTTT.

V usage is TRBV28 and J usage is TRBJ2-5, with TRBD2 as a possible D gene (6 bases). The CDR3 runs to 14 residues. Germline-derived CDR1 and CDR2 are MDHEN and SYDVKM. V was shortened by 4 bases and J by 2 bases, with 11 bases between the two germline ends. The CDR3 bases are TGTGCCAGCAGTTACGCGGGGAGGCAAGAGACCCAGTACTTC. Its translation: CASSYAGRQETQYF.

This chain uses TRBV7-2 with TRBJ2-5; D is perhaps TRBD2 (5 bases). Germline V gene data show CDR1 as SGHTA and CDR2 as FQGNSA. The CDR3 sequence is 13 residues long. V lost 3 bases to trimming and J lost 4 bases, with 9 bases between them. CDR3 bases: TGTGCCAGCAGCTTCCGGGGTCTAGAGACCCAGTACTTC. As protein: CASSFRGLETQYF. Together with reference TRBV7-2 and TRBJ2-5, the CDR3 gives the full variable domain: GAGVSQSPSNKVTEKGKDVELRCDPISGHTALYWYRQSLGQGLEFLIYFQGNSAPDKSGLPSDRFSAERTGGSVSTLTIQRTQQEDSAVYLCASSFRGLETQYFGPGTRLLVL.

This rearrangement joins TRBV30 to TRBJ2-7, with 15 nucleotides matching TRBD2. Losses at the gene ends were 4 bases for V and 7 bases for J; bases not matched to a gene: 14. CDR3 size: 17 residues. CDR1 and CDR2 from the germline V gene are GTSNPN and SVGIG (reference sequence). CDR3 region: CAWTPGLAGGRVREQYF. The DNA for the CDR3 is TGTGCCTGGACCCCCGGACTAGCGGGGGGGAGGGTAAGGGAGCAGTACTTC.

This clone has a handful of counts. The J gene is TRBJ1-2, the V gene TRBV6-5, with 12 bases fitting TRBD1. CDR3 length: 15 amino acids. V lost 5 bases and J lost 7; bases outside the gene matches: 8. Germline loops: CDR1 MNHEY, CDR2 SVGAGI. The CDR3: CASSQRDRGRGGYTF. In DNA form, the CDR3 reads TGTGCCAGCAGTCAGCGGGACAGGGGGCGCGGTGGCTACACCTTC.

V and J are TRBV30 and TRBJ1-3; D possibly corresponds to TRBD1 (5 bases). Per the germline V gene, CDR1 is GTSNPN and CDR2 is SVGIG (reference sequence). Trimming removed 1 base from V and 4 bases from J, with 11 bases in between. The CDR3 length is 14 residues. For the CDR3, the DNA is TGTGCCTGGAGTGGCGGGGACGGGGGAAACACCATATATTTT. Protein: CAWSGGDGGNTIYF.

This clone was observed a handful of times. This rearrangement joins TRBV4-1 to TRBJ2-5; 9 nucleotides align to TRBD1. This CDR3 region has 19 residues. The germline V gene has CDR1 MGHRA and CDR2 YSYEKL. V shed 2 bases and J 2 bases; nucleotides not matched to a gene: 15. CDR3 sequence: CASSQISGTGSGGQETQYF. The CDR3 DNA reads TGCGCCAGCAGCCAAATTTCCGGGACAGGGTCCGGGGGGCAAGAGACCCAGTACTTC.

Only a few counts were recorded for this clone. The rearrangement joins TRBV30 to TRBJ2-1; TRBD1 matches 7 bases. The trim removed 3 bases at V and 4 bases at J, leaving 6 bases unmatched. In germline, CDR1 is GTSNPN, CDR2 SVGIG (reference sequence). The CDR3 has 14 amino acids. The CDR3 here is CAWSRDSSYNEQFF. CDR3 bases: TGTGCCTGGAGCAGGGACAGTTCGTACAATGAGCAGTTCTTC.

The chain uses TRBV5-1 and TRBJ2-3; no firm D call. CDR3 length equals 14 residues. The V gene lost 2 bases and the J gene lost 1 base, with 8 bases spanning the gap. Germline CDR1 and CDR2: SGHRS and YFSETQ. The CDR3 here is CASSFPMGTDTQYF. In DNA form, the CDR3 reads TGCGCCAGCAGCTTTCCAATGGGCACAGATACGCAGTATTTT. Complete variable domain (other parts from reference TRBV5-1 and TRBJ2-3): KAGVTQTPRYLIKTRGQQVTLSCSPISGHRSVSWYQQTPGQGLQFLFEYFSETQRNKGNFPGRFSGRQFSNSRSEMNVSTLELGDSALYLCASSFPMGTDTQYFGPGTRLTVL.

J is TRBJ2-3 and V is TRBV28; D might be TRBD1 (5 bases). In germline, CDR1 is MDHEN, CDR2 SYDVKM. The CDR3 covers 15 residues. V lost 5 bases to trimming and J lost 4 bases, with 16 bases between them. CDR3 loop: CASSPHGRAADTQYF. In nucleotides, the CDR3 is TGTGCCAGCAGTCCCCACGGCAGGGCGGCAGATACGCAGTATTTT. The complete variable domain, with remaining parts taken from reference TRBV28 and TRBJ2-3, reads DVKVTQSSRYLVKRTGEKVFLECVQDMDHENMFWYRQDPGLGLRLIYFSYDVKMKEKGDIPEGYSVSREKKERFSLILESASTNQTSMYLCASSPHGRAADTQYFGPGTRLTVL.

The chain recombines TRBV7-2 with TRBJ2-7; the D gene is possibly TRBD2 (5 bases). The CDR3 consists of 15 residues. Germline V gene sequence: CDR1 SGHTA, CDR2 FQGNSA. Trimming took off 1 base at V and 4 bases at J, with 14 bases between the two ends. The CDR3 protein is CASSLEPGIQYEQYF. In DNA, the CDR3 is TGTGCCAGCAGCTTAGAACCCGGGATTCAGTACGAGCAGTACTTC.

The V call is TRBV4-2, the J call TRBJ1-5; D is unresolved. Per germline, CDR1 LGHNA and CDR2 YNFKEQ. Deletions cut 0 bases from V and 7 bases from J, with 13 bases between. The CDR3 is 15 amino acids. The CDR3 DNA reads TGTGCCAGCAGCCAAGAAGGGAAGGGCATCCAGCCCCAGCATTTT. Translating gives CASSQEGKGIQPQHF.

The chain employs TRBV4-2 and TRBJ1-1; no clear D. The CDR3 runs to 15 residues. V dropped 0 bases and J dropped 4 bases, with 12 bases sitting between them. CDR1 LGHNA and CDR2 YNFKEQ come from the germline V gene. CDR3 sequence reads: CASSQELRGFTEAFF. Here the CDR3 DNA reads TGTGCCAGCAGCCAAGAACTCCGGGGATTCACTGAAGCTTTCTTT.

This clone was seen more than once but under ten times. CDR3 coding DNA: TGCAGCGTTGTGGTGGGGGGGTCGCGGTCACAGCCCCAGCATTTT. Translated, it gives CSVVVGGSRSQPQHF. The V call is TRBV29-1, the J call TRBJ1-5; TRBD1 might be the D (5 bases). CDR3 length: 15 residues. Trimming left V 4 bases short and J 7 bases short, with 20 bases between. Looked up from germline, CDR1 is SQVTM and CDR2 is ANQGSEA.

The chain combines TRBV5-1 with TRBJ2-1, with D tentatively TRBD1 or TRBD2 (6 bases each). CDR3 length equals 16 residues. CDR1 and CDR2 from the germline V gene are SGHRS and YFSETQ. The V end was cut by 0 bases, the J end by 7 bases, with 17 bases between. The CDR3 sequence is CASSLVGGTIGNEQFF. CDR3 coding DNA: TGCGCCAGCAGCTTGGTGGGCGGGACAATCGGGAATGAGCAGTTCTTC.

The chain joins TRBV5-4 to TRBJ2-7; no clear D. This CDR3 has 12 amino acids. The germline V gene encodes CDR1 SGHNT and CDR2 YYREEE (reference sequence). V was trimmed by 4 bases and J by 5 bases, leaving 10 bases between them. The CDR3 is CASSLDRHEQYF. The CDR3 DNA follows: TGTGCCAGCAGCCTTGATAGACACGAGCAGTACTTC.

The chain joins TRBV9 to TRBJ1-1, with a possible D match to TRBD1 (5 bases). V was cut by 5 bases and J by 5 bases, with 13 bases left in between. Germline V lookup: CDR1 SGDLS, CDR2 YYNGEE. The CDR3 is 13 residues long. The CDR3 region has the DNA TGTGCCAGCAGGTTGGGGGAGGGGACTGAAGCTTTCTTT. Translation: CASRLGEGTEAFF. The full variable domain, completed using reference TRBV9 and TRBJ1-1, is DSGVTQTPKHLITATGQRVTLRCSPRSGDLSVYWYQQSLDQGLQFLIQYYNGEERAKGNILERFSAQQFPDLHSELNLSSLELGDSALYFCASRLGEGTEAFFGQGTRLTVV.

The V gene is TRBV7-2, the J gene TRBJ1-4; 9 bases are shared with TRBD1. The ends lost 6 bases at V and 7 bases at J; junction bases unmatched: 9. Germline lookup yields CDR1 SGHTA and CDR2 FQGNSA. The CDR3 has 15 amino acids. CDR3 in amino acids: CASSPTTGGGEKLFF. CDR3 nucleotide sequence: TGTGCCAGCAGTCCCACAACAGGGGGCGGTGAAAAACTGTTTTTT.

This rearrangement joins TRBV7-9 to TRBJ2-2; no reliable D call. CDR3 size: 15 residues. With 1 base removed from V and 4 bases from J, the gap between germline ends came to 10 bases. From germline, CDR1 is SEHNR and CDR2 FQNEAQ (reference sequence). In DNA, the CDR3 is TGTGCCAGCAGCTTAGACCCAACCTCCACCGGGGAGCTGTTTTTT. Its protein product is CASSLDPTSTGELFF.